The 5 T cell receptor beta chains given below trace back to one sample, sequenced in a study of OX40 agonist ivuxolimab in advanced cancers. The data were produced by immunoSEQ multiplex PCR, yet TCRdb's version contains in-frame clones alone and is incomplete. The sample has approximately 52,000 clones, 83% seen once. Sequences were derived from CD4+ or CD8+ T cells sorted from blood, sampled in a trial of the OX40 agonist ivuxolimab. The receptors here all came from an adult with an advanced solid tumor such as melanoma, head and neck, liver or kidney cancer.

The CDR3 nucleotides read TGTGCCAGTAGTATTAGTGTCATCCTGAGCACAGATACGCAGTATTTT. This sequence encodes CASSISVILSTDTQYF. This sequence joins TRBV19 and TRBJ2-3; D call uncertain. This CDR3 spans 16 amino acids. The germline CDR1 and CDR2 sequences are LNHDA and SQIVND (reference sequence). The ends were cut back, 3 bases at V and 0 bases at J, with 13 bases in the middle.

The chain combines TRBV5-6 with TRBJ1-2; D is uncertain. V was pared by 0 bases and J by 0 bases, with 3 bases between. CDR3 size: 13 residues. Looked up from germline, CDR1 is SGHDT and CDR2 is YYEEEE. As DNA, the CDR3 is TGTGCCAGCAGCTTGGACACTAACTATGGCTACACCTTC. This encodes CASSLDTNYGYTF.

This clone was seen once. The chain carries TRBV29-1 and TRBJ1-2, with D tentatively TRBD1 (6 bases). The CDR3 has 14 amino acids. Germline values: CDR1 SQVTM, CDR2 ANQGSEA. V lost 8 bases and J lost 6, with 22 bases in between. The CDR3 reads CSSQWGTGLDGYTF. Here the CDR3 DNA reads TGCAGCTCCCAATGGGGTACAGGGTTGGATGGCTACACCTTC.

The CDR3 loop is CASSLGTGEGETQYF. The CDR3 DNA follows: TGTGCCAGCAGCTTGGGGACAGGGGAAGGAGAGACCCAGTACTTC. The V gene is TRBV5-8, the J gene TRBJ2-5; 9 bases fit TRBD1. Germline lookup yields CDR1 SGHTS and CDR2 YDEGEE. CDR3 size: 15 residues. V trimming: 0 bases; J trimming: 4 bases; junction bases outside the gene matches: 4.

The DNA for the CDR3 is TGCGCCAGCAGCCCGGGAGAGGTGAGGGGAAGAGAGACCCAGTACTTC. This encodes CASSPGEVRGRETQYF. The chain joins TRBV4-1 to TRBJ2-5, with D possibly matching TRBD2 (6 bases). Germline V lookup: CDR1 MGHRA, CDR2 YSYEKL. The CDR3 spans 16 residues. Between the trimmed V and J ends, which lost 4 bases and 4 bases, there was a span of 19 bases.